The 15 T cell receptor beta chains listed next were all sequenced from one sample in a study of cytotoxic CD8 clonotypes in ibrutinib-treated CLL. The data were produced by immunoSEQ multiplex PCR, yet TCRdb's version contains in-frame clones alone and is incomplete. Of 15,000 or so clones listed, roughly 60% are singletons. This specimen was PBMCs, taken after 12 months of ibrutinib treatment. These receptors were taken from a human donor with chronic lymphocytic leukemia.

The rearrangement joins TRBV4-1 to TRBJ2-7, with D unresolved. V was cut by 0 bases and J by 6 bases, with 12 bases left in between. The CDR3 contains 14 residues. The germline V gene has CDR1 MGHRA and CDR2 YSYEKL. DNA of the CDR3: TGCGCCAGCAGCCAAGAACCCCGGGTTGGCGAGCAGTACTTC. It specifies CASSQEPRVGEQYF.

V and J are TRBV2 and TRBJ2-7; D is undetermined. Germline loops: CDR1 SNHLY, CDR2 FYNNEI. The length of the CDR3 is 10 residues. Trimming removed 6 bases from V and 5 bases from J, with 5 bases in between. The CDR3, as DNA: TGTGCCAGCAGAGGTAACGAGCAGTACTTC. As protein: CASRGNEQYF.

The rearrangement uses TRBV19 and TRBJ1-2; possible D gene TRBD1, 5 bases. Trimming removed 5 bases from V and 3 bases from J, with 13 bases in between. This CDR3 is 14 amino acids long. The germline CDR1 and CDR2 sequences are LNHDA and SQIVND (reference sequence). The CDR3: CASSFLGHDYGYTF. The CDR3 DNA follows: TGTGCCAGTAGTTTCCTCGGACACGACTATGGCTACACCTTC.

The gene calls are TRBV28 and TRBJ2-6; no definite D call. The CDR3 runs to 14 residues. Germline V CDR1 and CDR2: MDHEN, SYDVKM. V was shortened by 7 bases and J by 0 bases, with 7 bases between the two germline ends. CDR3 in amino acids: CASISHSGANVLTF. CDR3 DNA sequence: TGTGCCAGCATTTCTCACTCTGGGGCCAACGTCCTGACTTTC.

This chain joins TRBV6-5 and TRBJ2-1, with 9 bases fitting TRBD1. Germline assignment: CDR1 MNHEY and CDR2 SVGAGI. Losses at the gene ends were 2 bases for V and 9 bases for J; bases not matched to a gene: 8. The CDR3 contains 15 residues. For the CDR3, the DNA is TGTGCCAGCAGTTACCGGGACAGGGAAGTCGGTGAGCAGTTCTTC. Its protein is CASSYRDREVGEQFF.

This chain joins TRBV9 and TRBJ2-3, with TRBD2 matching over 7 bases. The trim removed 3 bases at V and 3 bases at J, leaving 10 bases unmatched. This CDR3 comprises 16 residues. In germline, CDR1 is SGDLS, CDR2 YYNGEE. CDR3 protein: CASSATGTMVTDTQYF. The CDR3 coding sequence is TGTGCCAGCAGCGCGACCGGGACTATGGTGACAGATACGCAGTATTTT.

V gene TRBV7-2 combines with J gene TRBJ2-4; D gene unclear. The germline V gene has CDR1 SGHTA and CDR2 FQGNSA. CDR3 length: 14 amino acids. With 0 bases removed from V and 4 bases from J, the gap between germline ends came to 7 bases. The CDR3 spells CASSLAPSKNIQYF. CDR3 DNA: TGTGCCAGCAGCTTAGCCCCCTCAAAAAACATTCAGTACTTC.

This clone was observed once. The chain has TRBV4-1 and TRBJ2-7; 9 nucleotides align to TRBD2. The germline CDR1 and CDR2 sequences are MGHRA and YSYEKL. This CDR3 is built from 16 residues. Unmatched junction bases numbered 5, after V lost 0 bases and J lost 2 bases. The CDR3 DNA is TGCGCCAGCAGCCAAGAGGCTAGCGGGACGACCTACGAGCAGTACTTC. Amino acid sequence: CASSQEASGTTYEQYF.

In its sample, this clone was seen a few times. The chain links TRBV28 to TRBJ1-2, with D unclear. The ends were cut back, 7 bases at V and 4 bases at J, with 10 bases in the middle. This CDR3 is 12 amino acids long. Germline CDR1 MDHEN, CDR2 SYDVKM. In DNA form, the CDR3 reads TGTGCCAGCATGCGGGTCGGCTATGGCTACACCTTC. It translates to CASMRVGYGYTF.

This rearrangement joins TRBV2 to TRBJ2-5; 7 bases line up with TRBD1. V gave up 0 bases and J gave up 2 bases; unmatched junction bases: 3. Per the germline V gene, CDR1 is SNHLY and CDR2 is FYNNEI. The CDR3 length is 15 residues. Written as DNA, the CDR3 is TGTGCCAGCAGTGAAGCGGGACAGCATCAAGAGACCCAGTACTTC. Its protein is CASSEAGQHQETQYF.

This clone was recorded a few times. The V gene is TRBV4-1, the J gene TRBJ1-1, with a weak D call TRBD1 (5 bases). This CDR3 contains 17 residues. V lost 3 bases, J lost 3 bases, and 20 bases lay in between. The V gene's germline CDR1 is MGHRA and CDR2 YSYEKL. CDR3: CASSHPKGRGVDTEAFF. In nucleotides, the CDR3 is TGCGCCAGCAGCCACCCCAAGGGGCGGGGAGTGGACACTGAAGCTTTCTTT.

Details on this clone: Germline is not matched at one junction end, which may reflect a read error. The chain has TRBV6-5 and TRBJ1-5, with TRBD1 matching 7 bases. CDR3 size: 14 residues. Looked up from germline, CDR1 is MNHEY and CDR2 is SVGAGI. The CDR3 here is CASTYRGRDQPQHF. The CDR3 nucleotides are TGTGCCAGCACTTACAGGGGCAGGGATCAGCCCCAGCATTTT.

The chain employs TRBV21-1 and TRBJ2-7; the D call TRBD2 from the table was never checked on the DNA. TRBV21-1 is marked as a pseudogene. The CDR3 covers 17 residues. CDR3 DNA sequence: TGTGCCAGCAGCAAAGGCACAAGCGGAGTATCCTTCTACGAGCAGTACTTC. The encoded protein is CASSKGTSGVSFYEQYF.

The CDR3 DNA follows: TGCAGCGTTGAAGTTACGGGGAGGGAGGGAGCTTTCTTT. Translating it yields CSVEVTGREGAFF. This chain links TRBV29-1 with TRBJ1-1; D unresolved. Germline V lookup: CDR1 SQVTM, CDR2 ANQGSEA. This CDR3 contains 13 residues. V was cut by 1 base and J by 10 bases, with 16 bases left in between.

The chain employs TRBV19 and TRBJ2-5, with unresolved D. Per the germline V gene, CDR1 is LNHDA and CDR2 is SQIVND (reference sequence). This CDR3 spans 13 amino acids. The germline V and J ends were trimmed by 4 bases and 1 base, with 7 bases remaining between them. CDR3 sequence (DNA): TGTGCCAGTAGTAGCGGAAGCCAAGAGACCCAGTACTTC. Translated, it gives CASSSGSQETQYF. Looking up the rest from reference TRBV19 and TRBJ2-5 gives the full variable domain: DGGITQSPKYLFRKEGQNVTLSCEQNLNHDAMYWYRQDPGQGLRLIYYSQIVNDFQKGDIAEGYSVSREKKESFPLTVTSAQKNPTAFYLCASSSGSQETQYFGPGTRLLVL.